This entry lists 12 T cell receptor beta chains sequenced from one sample in a study of T-cell reconstitution after alpha-beta-depleted transplantation in children (dated by TCRdb to the mid-2010s). The sample's treatment or condition, from its label and the paper: allogeneic hematopoietic cell transplantation with graft depleted of TCRalphabeta T cells and CD19 B cells. The library was produced with PCR. Sequencing used an Illumina HiSeq 2500. TCR library preparation used molecular barcoding, with unique molecular identifiers applied to normalize quantification of the TCRbeta repertoire. TCRdb reran the public reads through fastp at Q25 and MiXCR, keeping productive beta chains. When rows share a CDR3 protein, they turn into one entry using the most common DNA and genes. For this sample there are over 150,000 distinct CDR3 sequences; 5.5% to 7% appear just once. Roughly 6% of the sample is taken by the ten largest.

Specimen: PBMCs, collected before TCRalphabeta/CD19-depleted stem cell transplant. The receptors derive from a boy aged 2 to 10 with acute lymphoblastic leukemia, due to receive a stem cell transplant.

At least ten counts were recorded for this clonotype. The chain recombines TRBV21-1 with TRBJ1-5; whether TRBD1, the table's D call, matches the DNA was not checked. TRBV21-1 is a known pseudogene. The CDR3 is 14 amino acids. For the CDR3, the DNA is TGTGCCAGCAGCAAAGGACAGGGTTGGCAGCCCCAGCATTTT. This translates into CASSKGQGWQPQHF.

This clonotype came up many times. The genes are TRBV7-9 and TRBJ1-5; a possible D gene is TRBD1 (5 bases). Germline CDR1 SEHNR, CDR2 FQNEAQ (reference sequence). The CDR3 is 13 residues long. Trimming took off 2 bases at V and 7 bases at J, with 9 bases between the two ends. The CDR3 nucleotides read TGTGCCAGCAGCTTACCGGGGGAGCAGCCCCAGCATTTT. Translation gives CASSLPGEQPQHF.

This clonotype was detected a few times. The rearrangement joins TRBV7-6 to TRBJ2-3; no clear D gene. Trimming left V 1 base short and J 10 bases short, with 12 bases between. The CDR3 length is 13 residues. CDR1 and CDR2 from the germline V gene are SGHVS and FNYEAQ. Here the CDR3 reads CASSLEGSVAQYF. The CDR3 region has the DNA TGTGCCAGCAGCTTAGAGGGATCCGTAGCGCAGTATTTT.

The genes are TRBV28 and TRBJ2-3; 8 nucleotides line up with TRBD1. The CDR3 spans 15 residues. Germline V CDR1 and CDR2: MDHEN, SYDVKM. Trimming at V came to 5 bases and at J to 3 bases, leaving 7 bases not matched to a gene. CDR3: CASSIAGQGTDTQYF. CDR3 DNA: TGTGCCAGCAGTATCGCAGGACAGGGAACAGATACGCAGTATTTT.

This clonotype has at least ten counts. The J gene is TRBJ2-1, the V gene TRBV28; D possibly uses TRBD1 or TRBD2 (5 bases each). The CDR3 consists of 16 residues. In germline, CDR1 is MDHEN, CDR2 SYDVKM. The V and J ends lost 3 bases and 3 bases respectively, with 15 bases between them. The CDR3 nucleotides read TGTGCCAGCAGTTTCCCCGGGACCCTCCGCTACAATGAGCAGTTCTTC. It translates to CASSFPGTLRYNEQFF.

This clonotype was counted at least ten times. CDR3 in DNA: TGCGCCAGCAGCTTGAGGGGGGTCCTCACAGATACGCAGTATTTT. Translating it yields CASSLRGVLTDTQYF. V and J are TRBV5-1 and TRBJ2-3; D is possibly TRBD1 or TRBD2 (6 bases each). The CDR3 contains 15 residues. With 1 base removed from V and 2 bases from J, the gap between germline ends came to 11 bases. From germline, CDR1 is SGHRS and CDR2 YFSETQ. Full variable domain (rest looked up from reference TRBV5-1 and TRBJ2-3): KAGVTQTPRYLIKTRGQQVTLSCSPISGHRSVSWYQQTPGQGLQFLFEYFSETQRNKGNFPGRFSGRQFSNSRSEMNVSTLELGDSALYLCASSLRGVLTDTQYFGPGTRLTVL.

The chain links TRBV7-9 to TRBJ2-3, with TRBD2 matching 8 bases. The trim removed 7 bases at V and 4 bases at J, leaving 7 bases unmatched. Germline CDR1 reads SEHNR; CDR2 reads FQNEAQ (reference sequence). This CDR3 has 14 amino acids. This CDR3 reads CASTIAGSSDTQYF. The CDR3 bases are TGTGCCAGCACAATAGCGGGATCGTCAGATACGCAGTATTTT.

This clonotype was found many times. The gene calls are TRBV6-5 and TRBJ1-2; 9 bases match TRBD1. V dropped 2 bases and J dropped 5; count of bases not matched to a gene: 3. The V gene's germline CDR1 is MNHEY and CDR2 SVGAGI. CDR3 length: 14 residues. The CDR3 sequence: CASSYRDRVYGYTF. Written as DNA, the CDR3 is TGTGCCAGCAGTTACAGGGACAGGGTGTATGGCTACACCTTC.

This clonotype occurred a few times. The chain has TRBV10-3 and TRBJ2-2; D gene unclear. V gave up 6 bases and J gave up 8 bases, with 7 bases separating them. Germline CDR1 and CDR2: ENHRY and SYGVKD. The CDR3 totals 11 residues. This chain's CDR3 is CAIRLSGELFF. The CDR3 bases are TGTGCCATCAGGCTATCTGGGGAGCTGTTTTTT.

This clonotype was counted many times. The V call is TRBV20-1, the J call TRBJ2-3; D may be TRBD1 (5 bases). V was shortened by 0 bases and J by 8 bases, with 9 bases between the two germline ends. There are 12 residues in the CDR3. From germline, CDR1 is DFQATT and CDR2 SNEGSKA (reference sequence). CDR3 sequence (DNA): TGCAGTGCTAGAGATAGGGGCATTACGCAGTATTTT. Protein: CSARDRGITQYF.

This clonotype came up many times. CDR3 in amino acids: CSAPGQGATGELFF. In DNA form, the CDR3 reads TGCAGTGCCCCTGGGCAGGGGGCAACCGGGGAGCTGTTTTTT. The chain is built from TRBV20-1 and TRBJ2-2, with TRBD1 matching over 8 bases. CDR1 DFQATT and CDR2 SNEGSKA come from the germline V gene (reference sequence). The length of the CDR3 is 14 residues. With 6 bases clipped from V and 5 bases from J, the junction kept 8 bases outside the gene matches.

The chain carries TRBV28 and TRBJ2-7; TRBD1 might be the D (6 bases). Germline loops: CDR1 MDHEN, CDR2 SYDVKM. The length of the CDR3 is 16 residues. V shed 5 bases and J shed 7 bases, with 24 bases lying between them. The CDR3 sequence: CASSPQTGHPIREQYF. In nucleotides, the CDR3 is TGTGCCAGCAGTCCCCAAACAGGGCACCCTATCCGTGAGCAGTACTTC. Full variable domain (rest looked up from reference TRBV28 and TRBJ2-7): DVKVTQSSRYLVKRTGEKVFLECVQDMDHENMFWYRQDPGLGLRLIYFSYDVKMKEKGDIPEGYSVSREKKERFSLILESASTNQTSMYLCASSPQTGHPIREQYFGPGTRLTVT.